One sample yielded the 25 T cell receptor beta chains listed below, sequenced in a study of T cells after yellow fever vaccination. TCRdb passed the 5' RACE reads through MiXCR, listing each CDR3 protein once. The sample shows around 530,000 distinct CDR3 sequences, around 16% of them seen only once. The starting material was PBMCs, obtained less than 6 days after the first yellow fever vaccination. All receptors derive from a man aged 18 to 35 who received the YFV17D yellow fever vaccine.

This clonotype was found a few times. The gene calls are TRBV20-1 and TRBJ1-6; the D is unclear. V lost 0 bases and J lost 13, with 19 bases in between. The CDR3 is made up of 15 amino acids. Germline loops: CDR1 DFQATT, CDR2 SNEGSKA (reference sequence). CDR3 loop: CSARDHRIGPGPLHF. The CDR3 DNA is TGCAGTGCTAGAGATCATCGGATAGGACCCGGGCCCCTCCACTTT.

The chain recombines TRBV29-1 with TRBJ2-6; the D call may be TRBD1 or TRBD2 (5 bases each). From germline, CDR1 is SQVTM and CDR2 ANQGSEA. V was trimmed by 6 bases and J by 0 bases, leaving 12 bases between them. This CDR3 is built from 15 residues. CDR3 coding DNA: TGCAGCGTGAGGGACGGTTTCTCTGGGGCCAACGTCCTGACTTTC. Amino acid sequence: CSVRDGFSGANVLTF.

This clonotype was seen a handful of times. V usage is TRBV5-1 and J usage is TRBJ1-1; 10 bases agree with TRBD1. J gave up 0 bases and V 3 bases, and 2 bases lay outside the gene matches. The CDR3 runs 15 residues. The germline V gene has CDR1 SGHRS and CDR2 YFSETQ. The CDR3 DNA is TGCGCCAGCAGCTCGGGACAGGGGATGAACACTGAAGCTTTCTTT. Its protein product is CASSSGQGMNTEAFF.

The V and J genes are TRBV14 and TRBJ2-3, with 11 bases fitting TRBD2. V shed 1 base and J 3 bases; nucleotides not matched to a gene: 6. Germline values: CDR1 SGHDN, CDR2 FVKESK. The length of the CDR3 is 17 residues. The CDR3 DNA follows: TGTGCCAGCAGCCAAGTGCCCCTAGCGGGGGGTACAGATACGCAGTATTTT. Amino acids: CASSQVPLAGGTDTQYF. The entire variable domain, with the rest obtained from reference TRBV14 and TRBJ2-3, is as follows: EAGVTQFPSHSVIEKGQTVTLRCDPISGHDNLYWYRRVMGKEIKFLLHFVKESKQDESGMPNNRFLAERTGGTYSTLKVQPAELEDSGVYFCASSQVPLAGGTDTQYFGPGTRLTVL.

This clonotype has a handful of counts. The J gene is TRBJ2-7, the V gene TRBV6-2 or TRBV6-3; 14 nucleotides match TRBD2. CDR3 length: 13 residues. Germline lookup yields CDR1 MNHEY and CDR2 SVGEGT. With V trimmed by 11 bases and J by 4 bases, 4 bases remained unmatched. The CDR3 spells CACRLAGGYEQYF. The CDR3 nucleotides read TGTGCCTGCCGACTAGCGGGGGGGTACGAGCAGTACTTC.

The genes are TRBV28 and TRBJ1-2; D is undetermined. V was cut by 7 bases and J by 5 bases, with 11 bases left in between. Germline CDR1 reads MDHEN; CDR2 reads SYDVKM. CDR3 length: 12 residues. CDR3 in DNA: TGTGCCAGCACCGAGAGGCAGTATGGCTACACCTTC. It encodes CASTERQYGYTF.

The chain uses TRBV4-3 and TRBJ2-7, with 7 nucleotides matching TRBD1. Germline loops: CDR1 LGHNA, CDR2 YSLEER. The CDR3 length is 15 residues. Trimming took 6 bases from V and 0 from J; bases not matched to a gene: 8. The CDR3 reads CASSSDRVISYEQYF. The CDR3 DNA follows: TGCGCCAGCAGTTCCGACAGGGTGATCTCCTACGAGCAGTACTTC.

V and J are TRBV6-1 and TRBJ2-5; tentatively, D is TRBD1 (6 bases). V lost 6 bases and J 0 bases, leaving 14 bases between the germline ends. In germline, CDR1 is MNHNS, CDR2 SASEGT. This CDR3 has 15 residues. CDR3 protein: CASREITGYQETQYF. In DNA, the CDR3 is TGTGCCAGCAGGGAGATAACAGGGTACCAAGAGACCCAGTACTTC.

This clonotype was seen a handful of times. V gene TRBV6-4 combines with J gene TRBJ2-7; 9 bases match TRBD1. Germline CDR1 and CDR2: MRHNA and SNTAGT. The CDR3 consists of 14 residues. V was clipped by 6 bases and J by 3 bases; unmatched bases: 6. CDR3 bases: TGTGCCAGCAGCGACAGGGGGTCCCTCTACGAGCAGTACTTC. Translation: CASSDRGSLYEQYF.

The rearrangement uses TRBV5-4 and TRBJ2-7; 7 bases line up with TRBD2. V was clipped by 3 bases and J by 2 bases; unmatched bases: 5. The CDR3 consists of 14 residues. Per germline, CDR1 SGHNT and CDR2 YYREEE (reference sequence). The CDR3 spells CASSWGGLTYEQYV. The CDR3 DNA is TGTGCCAGCAGCTGGGGGGGACTGACCTACGAGCAGTACGTC.

The chain couples TRBV6-1 to TRBJ2-3; D is undetermined. The germline V gene encodes CDR1 MNHNS and CDR2 SASEGT. The V end was cut by 6 bases, the J end by 1 base, with 14 bases between. The CDR3 has 15 residues. The CDR3 is CASRPRLGGTDTQYF. The CDR3 DNA follows: TGTGCCAGCAGACCCCGACTGGGCGGCACAGATACGCAGTATTTT.

The gene calls are TRBV5-1 and TRBJ2-5, with D perhaps matching TRBD1 (5 bases). CDR1 and CDR2 (germline): SGHRS, YFSETQ. Trimming took 4 bases from V and 7 from J, leaving 14 bases between them. This CDR3 has 13 amino acids. CDR3 nucleotides: TGCGCCAGCAGCGGGGCAGATTCTTTGACCCAGTACTTC. Translation: CASSGADSLTQYF. The whole variable domain, remainder taken from reference TRBV5-1 and TRBJ2-5, is KAGVTQTPRYLIKTRGQQVTLSCSPISGHRSVSWYQQTPGQGLQFLFEYFSETQRNKGNFPGRFSGRQFSNSRSEMNVSTLELGDSALYLCASSGADSLTQYFGPGTRLLVL.

The rearrangement uses TRBV5-1 and TRBJ2-5; weak D call: TRBD1 (5 bases). From germline, CDR1 is SGHRS and CDR2 YFSETQ. V was trimmed by 1 base and J by 5 bases, leaving 12 bases between them. The CDR3 is made up of 14 amino acids. This CDR3 is CASSLNAGLETQYF. The CDR3 region has the DNA TGCGCCAGCAGCTTGAACGCAGGGCTCGAGACCCAGTACTTC.

This clonotype was picked up a small number of times. This chain links TRBV10-3 with TRBJ2-3; D possibly uses TRBD1 or TRBD2 (5 bases each). CDR3 length: 16 residues. V lost 4 bases to trimming and J lost 1 base, with 15 bases between them. Germline CDR1 is ENHRY and CDR2 is SYGVKD. CDR3 amino acids: CAISGERGTRTDTQYF. CDR3 DNA sequence: TGTGCCATCAGTGGGGAGAGGGGCACCCGCACAGATACGCAGTATTTT.

The chain employs TRBV7-2 and TRBJ2-1; TRBD2 is a possible D gene (7 bases). Germline assignment: CDR1 SGHTA and CDR2 FQGNSA. The ends were cut back, 3 bases at V and 0 bases at J, with 12 bases in the middle. The CDR3 totals 16 residues. CDR3 DNA sequence: TGTGCCAGCAGCTTGTATAGGGGGGGCTCCTACAATGAGCAGTTCTTC. Translated, it gives CASSLYRGGSYNEQFF.

The genes are TRBV5-1 and TRBJ1-1; 9 bases map to TRBD1. The V and J ends lost 0 bases and 11 bases, in that order; junction bases with no gene match: 8. The CDR3 has 14 amino acids. Germline CDR1 is SGHRS and CDR2 is YFSETQ. The CDR3 loop is CASSLGDVGTGAFF. CDR3 in DNA: TGCGCCAGCAGCTTGGGGGATGTAGGGACAGGGGCTTTCTTT.

As to this clonotype: Being one base from a much bigger clone, this may be a read error. This chain connects TRBV27 to TRBJ2-1, with D tentatively TRBD2 (6 bases). The CDR3 sequence is 15 residues long. The germline V gene encodes CDR1 MNHEY and CDR2 SMNVEV (reference sequence). The CDR3 sequence: CDSSLSGVLINEQFF. The CDR3 bases are TGTGACAGCAGTTTATCGGGGGTGTTAATTAATGAGCAGTTCTTC.

J is TRBJ2-7 and V is TRBV9; 8 bases fit TRBD1. V was pared by 4 bases and J by 7 bases, with 16 bases of the junction left unmatched. Germline CDR1 reads SGDLS; CDR2 reads YYNGEE. This CDR3 comprises 16 residues. This chain's CDR3 is CASSPHISGQGGEQYF. Written as DNA, the CDR3 is TGTGCCAGCAGCCCACATATCTCCGGACAGGGTGGTGAGCAGTACTTC. Based on the CDR3 plus reference TRBV9 and TRBJ2-7, the full variable domain is DSGVTQTPKHLITATGQRVTLRCSPRSGDLSVYWYQQSLDQGLQFLIQYYNGEERAKGNILERFSAQQFPDLHSELNLSSLELGDSALYFCASSPHISGQGGEQYFGPGTRLTVT.

V is TRBV7-2 and J is TRBJ1-1; no definite D call. V was pared by 4 bases and J by 5 bases, with 2 bases between. Per germline, CDR1 SGHTA and CDR2 FQGNSA. The length of the CDR3 is 10 residues. In DNA, the CDR3 is TGTGCCAGCAGCTCGACTGAAGCTTTCTTT. The encoded protein is CASSSTEAFF.

This clonotype was counted at least ten times. The V call is TRBV11-2, the J call TRBJ1-1; 12 nucleotides line up with TRBD1. V was clipped by 5 bases and J by 4 bases; unmatched bases: 14. The CDR3 contains 18 residues. Germline loops: CDR1 SGHAT, CDR2 FQNNGV. CDR3 in amino acids: CASSHGTGGSYGGTEAFF. The DNA for the CDR3 is TGTGCCAGCAGCCACGGGACAGGGGGCTCGTATGGGGGCACTGAAGCTTTCTTT.

V is TRBV18 and J is TRBJ1-1; no clear D. This CDR3 has 13 residues. V was pared by 2 bases and J by 4 bases, with 8 bases between. The germline V gene has CDR1 KGHSH and CDR2 LQKENI. The CDR3 DNA reads TGTGCCAGCTCACCAAAGGGAAGCACTGAAGCTTTCTTT. It yields the protein CASSPKGSTEAFF.

V and J are TRBV7-9 and TRBJ1-4; 9 nucleotides match TRBD1. The J segment lost 5 bases and the V segment lost 7 bases, leaving 8 bases of the junction unmatched. The CDR3 contains 15 residues. CDR1 is SEHNR and CDR2 is FQNEAQ in the germline V gene (reference sequence). This CDR3 is CASNQGDRENEKLFF. CDR3 DNA: TGTGCCAGCAACCAGGGGGACAGGGAAAATGAAAAACTGTTTTTT.

The chain employs TRBV4-2 and TRBJ1-5; TRBD1 matches at 7 bases. V trimming: 5 bases; J trimming: 1 base; junction bases outside the gene matches: 8. CDR3 length equals 16 residues. Germline CDR1 reads LGHNA; CDR2 reads YNFKEQ. The CDR3 region has the DNA TGTGCCAGCAGCTCAGGGGGAGATATCAGCAATCAGCCCCAGCATTTT. It is translated as CASSSGGDISNQPQHF.

This clonotype came up many times. The chain couples TRBV3-1 to TRBJ1-5, with a possible D match to TRBD1 (5 bases). Germline CDR1 LGHDT, CDR2 YNNKEL (reference sequence). The V end was cut by 1 base, the J end by 0 bases, with 10 bases between. The CDR3 runs to 16 residues. The CDR3 DNA follows: TGTGCCAGCAGCCAAGGAGGGACGGGTAGCAATCAGCCCCAGCATTTT. Translation: CASSQGGTGSNQPQHF.

The chain combines TRBV6-1 with TRBJ2-3, with D maybe TRBD1 (5 bases). Trimming stripped 6 bases from V and 1 base from J, with 17 bases between. The CDR3 is 16 residues long. The V gene's germline CDR1 is MNHNS and CDR2 SASEGT. CDR3 bases: TGTGCCAGCAGCACCTCGACAGTCATTGGCACAGATACGCAGTATTTT. This encodes CASSTSTVIGTDTQYF.